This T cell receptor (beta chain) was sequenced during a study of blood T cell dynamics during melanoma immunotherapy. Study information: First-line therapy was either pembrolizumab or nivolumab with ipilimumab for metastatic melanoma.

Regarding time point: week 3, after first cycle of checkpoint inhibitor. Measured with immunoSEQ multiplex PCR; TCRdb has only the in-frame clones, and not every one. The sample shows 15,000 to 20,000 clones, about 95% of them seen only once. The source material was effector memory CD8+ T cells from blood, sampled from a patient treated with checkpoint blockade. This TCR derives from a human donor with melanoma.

Written as DNA, the CDR3 is TGTGCCAGCAGCTTAGTCAACTCCGCCAATGAGCAGTTCTTC. Its protein is CASSLVNSANEQFF. The chain carries TRBV7-9 and TRBJ2-1; D is unclear. The CDR3 loop spans 14 amino acids. The germline V gene encodes CDR1 SEHNR and CDR2 FQNEAQ (reference sequence). Between the trimmed V and J ends, which lost 1 base and 6 bases, there was a span of 10 bases.